Shown below are 9 T cell receptor beta chains from a single sample sequenced in a study of tumor-infiltrating lymphocytes in primary liver carcinoma. Making TCR beta cDNA involved 400 to 600 ng total RNA and a constant-region primer. Modified slightly, ARM-PCR produced TCR beta libraries over three nested multiplex PCR rounds. Running around 9 cycles apiece, the first two PCR rounds relied on TRBV1-TRBV30 forward primers together with a C-beta reverse primer. TCRdb re-called the multiplex PCR reads with MiXCR, one entry per CDR3 protein. Of over 95,000 distinct CDR3 sequences detected, more than 65% appear once; the ten largest clones hold over 9.5%. Co-extracted RNA and DNA came from approximately 20-30 mg of unsorted bulk tissue. The source material was liver tumor tissue from sampling region 5. Subset denoted: tumor region T5, tumor centre. These receptors came from a woman aged 55-70 years with primary liver carcinoma and hepatitis B virus infection.

There are a few counts of this clonotype. The chain links TRBV20-1 to TRBJ2-7, with TRBD1 matching 10 bases. The V and J ends lost 2 bases and 1 base, in that order; junction bases with no gene match: 5. The germline gives CDR1 DFQATT, CDR2 SNEGSKA (reference sequence). This CDR3 contains 15 residues. The CDR3 DNA reads as TGCAGTGCTAGAAAGACAGGGGGCGCTTCCTACGAGCAGTACTTC. Translated, it gives CSARKTGGASYEQYF.

Of note for this clonotype: This sequence may be a read error, since a much larger clone differs from it by one base. This chain connects TRBV28 to TRBJ2-2, with 9 positions matching TRBD2. In germline, CDR1 is MDHEN, CDR2 SYDVKM. V lost 3 bases to trimming and J lost 3 bases; unmatched junction nucleotides: 5. CDR3 length equals 16 residues. The CDR3 sequence: CASSFWPSGDTGELFF. CDR3 DNA sequence: TGTGCCAGCAGTTTTTGGCCTAGCGGGGACACCGGGGAGCTGTTTTTT.

Note on this clonotype: Since no conserved phenylalanine or tryptophan closes the CDR3, a read error is the likely cause. The chain joins TRBV5-4 to TRBJ2-3; D call uncertain. V was shortened by 2 bases and J by 5 bases, with 12 bases between the two germline ends. There are 14 residues in the CDR3. Germline CDR1 SGHNT, CDR2 YYREEE (reference sequence). This CDR3 reads CASSFSVRIDTQYL. The CDR3, as DNA: TGTGCCAGCAGCTTCTCCGTTCGCATAGATACGCAGTATTTA.

About this clonotype: The CDR3 does not end in the conserved phenylalanine or tryptophan, so this is likely a read error. The chain links TRBV10-2 to TRBJ2-5; weak D call: TRBD2 (5 bases). The V and J ends lost 6 bases and 2 bases respectively, with 10 bases between them. CDR1 and CDR2 (germline): WSHSY, SAAADI. The CDR3 loop spans 13 amino acids. Here the CDR3 DNA reads TGCGCCAGCAGGCTCGGCGGGCAAGAGACCCAGTACTTA. It is translated as CASRLGGQETQYL.

Note on this clonotype: At one end the junction does not follow the germline gene, possibly because of a read error. V is TRBV6-1 and J is TRBJ2-7; TRBD2 aligns across 10 bases. CDR1 is MNHNS, CDR2 SASEGT, per germline. The CDR3 runs to 15 residues. The CDR3 DNA sequence: TGTCCCAGCAGTGAAGGAAGCGGGGGGGGCTACGAGCAGTACTTC. This translates into CPSSEGSGGGYEQYF.

This clonotype was seen a handful of times. The chain couples TRBV28 to TRBJ2-3; D is unresolved. V shed 6 bases and J shed 4 bases, with 8 bases lying between them. Germline V gene lookup returns CDR1 MDHEN and CDR2 SYDVKM. The CDR3 runs to 12 residues. This CDR3 reads CASSQYPDTQYF. In DNA, the CDR3 is TGTGCCAGCAGCCAGTATCCAGATACGCAGTATTTT.

This clonotype was picked up one time. The rearrangement joins TRBV6-5 to TRBJ2-3, with a tentative D call TRBD2 (6 bases). Germline loops: CDR1 MNHEY, CDR2 SVGAGI. V was shortened by 2 bases and J by 5 bases, with 23 bases between the two germline ends. CDR3 length equals 18 residues. The CDR3 sequence is CASSYQAGLTGAVDTQYF. The CDR3 bases are TGTGCCAGCAGTTACCAGGCTGGACTAACGGGAGCCGTAGATACGCAGTATTTT.

The table lists this clonotype with many counts. The chain recombines TRBV7-8 with TRBJ2-3, with D uncertain. Germline V gene sequence: CDR1 SGHVS, CDR2 FQNEAQ. V lost 5 bases and J 2 bases, leaving 14 bases between the germline ends. This CDR3 has 15 amino acids. CDR3 sequence: CASSTYEKNTDTQYF. The CDR3 DNA sequence: TGTGCCAGCAGCACTTACGAGAAAAACACAGATACGCAGTATTTT. Based on the CDR3 plus reference TRBV7-8 and TRBJ2-3, the full variable domain is GAGVSQSPRYKVAKRGQDVALRCDPISGHVSLFWYQQALGQGPEFLTYFQNEAQLDKSGLPSDRFFAERPEGSVSTLKIQRTQQEDSAVYLCASSTYEKNTDTQYFGPGTRLTVL.

To note about this clonotype: This is likely a read error, given that the CDR3 carries no conserved phenylalanine or tryptophan at its end. The chain carries TRBV11-1 and TRBJ2-7; D call uncertain. Germline V gene sequence: CDR1 SGHAT, CDR2 FQDESV (reference sequence). The CDR3 runs 13 residues. The CDR3: CASSLPENYVQYL. The CDR3 DNA follows: TGTGCCAGCAGCTTACCGGAAAACTACGTGCAGTACTTA.